Listed here are 32 T cell receptor beta chains from one sample, sequenced in a study of early T cells in non-severe SARS-CoV-2 infection. MiXCR was run by TCRdb on the 5' RACE reads, yielding one entry per CDR3 protein. The sample records approximately 33,000 distinct CDR3 sequences, around 5% being singletons. The sample was whole blood. The receptors come from an adult who was a healthcare worker with PCR-confirmed SARS-CoV-2 infection or an uninfected control (not recorded which).

This clonotype was seen repeatedly, ten times or more. The chain uses TRBV29-1 and TRBJ2-7; D unresolved. V was clipped by 2 bases and J by 2 bases, with 10 bases between them. Germline CDR1 is SQVTM and CDR2 is ANQGSEA. This CDR3 contains 13 residues. This CDR3 is CSVERTDPYEQYF. The DNA for the CDR3 is TGCAGCGTTGAACGGACCGATCCCTACGAGCAGTACTTC.

This clonotype occurred many times. The V call is TRBV2, the J call TRBJ1-1, with D hard to call. This CDR3 comprises 14 residues. Germline assignment: CDR1 SNHLY and CDR2 FYNNEI. V lost 7 bases to trimming and J lost 0 bases, with 12 bases between them. The CDR3 loop is CASNFNILNTEAFF. The CDR3 DNA reads as TGTGCCAGCAACTTTAACATTTTGAACACTGAAGCTTTCTTT.

This clonotype was seen only a few times. The chain has TRBV30 and TRBJ2-1, with a tentative D call TRBD2 (6 bases). Per the germline V gene, CDR1 is GTSNPN and CDR2 is SVGIG (reference sequence). Trimming cost V 0 bases and J 10 bases, with 10 bases left between them. The CDR3 loop spans 12 amino acids. The DNA of the CDR3 is TGTGCCTGGAGTGTAGTGAGCGGGGAGCAGTTCTTC. As protein: CAWSVVSGEQFF.

The table lists this clonotype with many counts. J is TRBJ1-3 and V is TRBV4-2; D gene unclear. The CDR3 has 17 residues. The ends were cut back, 3 bases at V and 3 bases at J, with 18 bases in the middle. Germline values: CDR1 LGHNA, CDR2 YNFKEQ. DNA of the CDR3: TGTGCCAGCAGCCAGGTGGTGGGCTCAGCGGGTGGAAACACCATATATTTT. Amino acid sequence: CASSQVVGSAGGNTIYF.

This clonotype has ten or more counts. The chain uses TRBV5-1 and TRBJ2-1; D ambiguous. CDR1 and CDR2 from the germline V gene are SGHRS and YFSETQ. CDR3 length: 14 residues. V was cut by 0 bases and J by 5 bases, with 9 bases left in between. The CDR3 DNA sequence: TGCGCCAGCAGCTTGGCGGGTCCGGACAATGAGCAGTTCTTC. It specifies CASSLAGPDNEQFF.

This clonotype was picked up a small number of times. The chain has TRBV7-9 and TRBJ2-1, with D possibly TRBD2 on 7 matching bases. CDR3 length: 17 residues. The germline V and J ends were trimmed by 5 bases and 9 bases, with 26 bases remaining between them. Germline values: CDR1 SEHNR, CDR2 FQNEAQ (reference sequence). CDR3 in DNA: TGTGCCAGCAGCCCCTATAGAGGGGGGGGAGCAAAGCCTGAGCAGTTCTTC. It yields the protein CASSPYRGGGAKPEQFF.

This clonotype was recorded many times. The chain carries TRBV10-3 and TRBJ2-7, with unresolved D. The germline gives CDR1 ENHRY, CDR2 SYGVKD. The V gene lost 0 bases and the J gene lost 0 bases, with 0 bases spanning the gap. The CDR3 runs 12 residues. CDR3 residues: CAISESSYEQYF. The CDR3 DNA sequence: TGTGCCATCAGTGAGTCCTCCTACGAGCAGTACTTC.

The J gene is TRBJ2-2, the V gene TRBV5-1, with a tentative D call TRBD1 (6 bases). The CDR3 length is 15 residues. Between the trimmed V and J ends, which lost 4 bases and 2 bases, there was a span of 12 bases. The germline V gene encodes CDR1 SGHRS and CDR2 YFSETQ. The CDR3 DNA follows: TGCGCCAGCAGCCAAGGACAGCTTAACACCGGGGAGCTGTTTTTT. This codes for CASSQGQLNTGELFF. Together with reference TRBV5-1 and TRBJ2-2, the CDR3 gives the full variable domain: KAGVTQTPRYLIKTRGQQVTLSCSPISGHRSVSWYQQTPGQGLQFLFEYFSETQRNKGNFPGRFSGRQFSNSRSEMNVSTLELGDSALYLCASSQGQLNTGELFFGEGSRLTVL.

The V call is TRBV2, the J call TRBJ2-5; no clear D gene. V dropped 6 bases and J dropped 4 bases, with 15 bases sitting between them. CDR1 and CDR2 from the germline V gene are SNHLY and FYNNEI. This CDR3 is 14 amino acids long. This chain's CDR3 is CASRGSTAPETQYF. As DNA, the CDR3 is TGTGCCAGCAGGGGATCGACTGCTCCAGAGACCCAGTACTTC.

As regards this clonotype: A much more abundant neighbour one base away suggests this may be a read error. The genes are TRBV3-1 and TRBJ1-2, with D hard to call. Germline V gene lookup returns CDR1 LGHDT and CDR2 YNNKEL (reference sequence). CDR3 length: 15 amino acids. Here the CDR3 reads CGSSQDRSSEYGYTF. For the CDR3, the DNA is TGTGGCAGCAGCCAAGATCGGTCGTCCGAGTATGGCTACACCTTC. Full variable domain (remainder filled in from reference TRBV3-1 and TRBJ1-2): DTAVSQTPKYLVTQMGNDKSIKCEQNLGHDTMYWYKQDSKKFLKIMFSYNNKELIINETVPNRFSPKSPDKAHLNLHINSLELGDSAVYFCGSSQDRSSEYGYTFGSGTRLTVV.

The rearrangement links TRBV18 to TRBJ2-2; D not certain. The germline gives CDR1 KGHSH, CDR2 LQKENI. Trimming removed 3 bases from V and 4 bases from J, with 9 bases in between. The CDR3 is made up of 14 amino acids. As DNA, the CDR3 is TGTGCCAGCTCACCCCAGAGATCCACCGGGGAGCTGTTTTTT. Protein product: CASSPQRSTGELFF.

This clonotype was seen ten or more times. The chain uses TRBV30 and TRBJ2-1; a possible D gene is TRBD2 (5 bases). The CDR3 runs 16 residues. CDR1 is GTSNPN, CDR2 SVGIG, per germline (reference sequence). Trimming cost V 4 bases and J 0 bases, with 16 bases left between them. CDR3 region: CAWTTLSGGSYNEQFF. The CDR3 nucleotides read TGTGCCTGGACCACGCTGTCCGGAGGCTCCTACAATGAGCAGTTCTTC. Full variable domain (outside the CDR3, taken from reference TRBV30 and TRBJ2-1): SQTIHQWPATLVQPVGSPLSLECTVEGTSNPNLYWYRQAAGRGLQLLFYSVGIGQISSEVPQNLSASRPQDRQFILSSKKLLLSDSGFYLCAWTTLSGGSYNEQFFGPGTRLTVL.

This clonotype was recorded many times. The genes are TRBV18 and TRBJ2-1, with D perhaps assigned TRBD1 or TRBD2 (5 bases each). The CDR3 has 18 residues. Germline loops: CDR1 KGHSH, CDR2 LQKENI. V was shortened by 3 bases and J by 1 base, with 19 bases between the two germline ends. In DNA form, the CDR3 reads TGTGCCAGCTCACCTCCCCAGGTAGGGGACCGATCCTACAATGAGCAGTTCTTC. Its protein is CASSPPQVGDRSYNEQFF.

This clonotype was detected ten times or more. The chain carries TRBV20-1 and TRBJ1-1; the D gene is possibly TRBD1 (6 bases). Trimming cost V 3 bases and J 2 bases, with 13 bases left between them. Germline assignment: CDR1 DFQATT and CDR2 SNEGSKA (reference sequence). The CDR3 is made up of 14 amino acids. As DNA, the CDR3 is TGCAGTGCTAGTCAACAGGGACTTAACACTGAAGCTTTCTTT. This codes for CSASQQGLNTEAFF.

This clonotype was picked up many times. This chain links TRBV12-3 or TRBV12-4 with TRBJ2-1, with D unresolved. The CDR3 is 12 residues long. The V end lost 6 bases, the J end lost 8 bases, and 11 bases lay between the germline ends. CDR3 nucleotides: TGTGCCAGCAGCACGAATGGGTATGAGCAGTTCTTC. Amino acids: CASSTNGYEQFF.

In its sample, this clonotype was seen many times. V usage is TRBV4-2 and J usage is TRBJ2-1; 8 bases align to TRBD2. The CDR3 covers 16 residues. Germline V gene lookup returns CDR1 LGHNA and CDR2 YNFKEQ. Unmatched junction bases numbered 4, after V lost 0 bases and J lost 3 bases. The CDR3 DNA reads as TGTGCCAGCAGCCAAGATACCGGGGGGGACTACAATGAGCAGTTCTTC. It codes for CASSQDTGGDYNEQFF.

This clonotype was counted ten times or more. V and J are TRBV4-3 and TRBJ2-7; the match to TRBD2 covers 8 bases. V trimming: 5 bases; J trimming: 0 bases; junction bases outside the gene matches: 6. The CDR3 consists of 15 residues. Germline lookup yields CDR1 LGHNA and CDR2 YSLEER. The CDR3 region has the DNA TGCGCCAGCAGCTACGCGCGGGGGGACTCCTACGAGCAGTACTTC. Its protein is CASSYARGDSYEQYF.

In its sample, this clonotype was seen many times. V usage is TRBV12-5 and J usage is TRBJ1-1; 11 nucleotides match TRBD1. The CDR3 totals 15 residues. Germline CDR1 LGHNT, CDR2 FRNRAP. After removal of 5 bases from V and 4 bases from J, the junction contained 6 bases not matched to a gene. CDR3 sequence: CASGHRTGGPTEAFF. The DNA for the CDR3 is TGTGCTAGTGGTCACCGGACAGGGGGCCCCACTGAAGCTTTCTTT.

There are many counts of this clonotype. CDR3 loop: CASSLFDYGYTF. The CDR3 region has the DNA TGTGCCAGCAGTTTATTCGACTATGGCTACACCTTC. The rearrangement uses TRBV28 and TRBJ1-2; D is undetermined. The germline gives CDR1 MDHEN, CDR2 SYDVKM. Trimming took 1 base from V and 3 from J, leaving 3 bases between them. CDR3 length: 12 amino acids.

In this sample, this clonotype turned up a few times. Possible read error: a much larger clone is one base away. The chain carries TRBV20-1 and TRBJ2-5; D might be TRBD1 (6 bases). Germline lookup yields CDR1 DFQATT and CDR2 SNEGSKA (reference sequence). The CDR3 is made up of 15 amino acids. The CDR3, as DNA: TGCAGTACTAGAGATACGTCCTTGAGGGGGGAGACCCAGTACTTC. Amino acids: CSTRDTSLRGETQYF.

At least ten counts were recorded for this clonotype. V is TRBV20-1 and J is TRBJ1-5, with D perhaps TRBD1 (6 bases). Looked up from germline, CDR1 is DFQATT and CDR2 is SNEGSKA (reference sequence). The CDR3 is 14 residues long. Trimming removed 5 bases from V and 3 bases from J, with 14 bases in between. CDR3 sequence reads: CSAPRGGPNQPQHF. The CDR3 coding sequence is TGCAGTGCTCCCCGTGGGGGGCCCAATCAGCCCCAGCATTTT.

This clonotype came up many times. The chain has TRBV11-2 and TRBJ2-3; possibly TRBD2 for D (6 bases). Germline CDR1 and CDR2: SGHAT and FQNNGV. The CDR3 consists of 15 residues. V lost 0 bases and J lost 0, with 7 bases in between. The DNA of the CDR3 is TGTGCCAGCAGCTTAGATGGGGGGAGCACAGATACGCAGTATTTT. Translation: CASSLDGGSTDTQYF.

This clonotype has only a few counts. The chain has TRBV7-9 and TRBJ2-2, with D maybe TRBD1 (5 bases). This CDR3 comprises 15 residues. The germline V and J ends were trimmed by 3 bases and 4 bases, with 12 bases remaining between them. Per germline, CDR1 SEHNR and CDR2 FQNEAQ (reference sequence). In DNA form, the CDR3 reads TGTGCCAGCAGCTTCCCTCAGACAGTCACCGGGGAGCTGTTTTTT. The encoded protein is CASSFPQTVTGELFF.

This sequence joins TRBV28 and TRBJ2-7; tentatively, D is TRBD1 (6 bases). This CDR3 spans 11 amino acids. The V gene's germline CDR1 is MDHEN and CDR2 SYDVKM. The ends were cut back, 4 bases at V and 6 bases at J, with 7 bases in the middle. CDR3 nucleotide sequence: TGTGCCAGCAGTTCCAGGGGCGAGCAGTACTTC. Amino acids: CASSSRGEQYF.

The V gene is TRBV18, the J gene TRBJ2-5, with D hard to call. Deletions cut 4 bases from V and 2 bases from J, with 8 bases between. This CDR3 is 13 amino acids long. Germline V gives CDR1 KGHSH, CDR2 LQKENI. The CDR3 here is CASSLQKQETQYF. In nucleotides, the CDR3 is TGTGCCAGCTCACTCCAAAAGCAAGAGACCCAGTACTTC.

This clonotype was detected many times. The gene calls are TRBV30 and TRBJ1-3; D is unclear. This CDR3 is built from 13 residues. V lost 1 base to trimming and J lost 0 bases, with 4 bases between them. Germline CDR1 and CDR2: GTSNPN and SVGIG (reference sequence). The CDR3 bases are TGTGCCTGGAGTGATCTCTCTGGAAACACCATATATTTT. Its translation is CAWSDLSGNTIYF. The variable domain in full, completed from reference TRBV30 and TRBJ1-3, reads SQTIHQWPATLVQPVGSPLSLECTVEGTSNPNLYWYRQAAGRGLQLLFYSVGIGQISSEVPQNLSASRPQDRQFILSSKKLLLSDSGFYLCAWSDLSGNTIYFGEGSWLTVV.

For this clonotype: Being one base from a much bigger clone, this may be a read error. The chain joins TRBV12-3 or TRBV12-4 to TRBJ2-1; perhaps TRBD2 as D (7 bases). CDR3 length equals 13 residues. CDR3 loop: CTSSLGGDLSQFF. The CDR3 DNA reads as TGTACCAGCAGTTTAGGGGGGGACCTCTCGCAGTTCTTC.

This clonotype was detected only a few times. This chain's CDR3 is CASSVRQVPDELFF. The CDR3 nucleotides are TGTGCCAGCAGCGTCCGACAGGTGCCTGATGAACTGTTTTTT. The rearrangement uses TRBV9 and TRBJ1-4, with D maybe TRBD1 (6 bases). V shed 2 bases and J shed 12 bases, with 17 bases lying between them. The germline CDR1 and CDR2 sequences are SGDLS and YYNGEE. The CDR3 length is 14 residues. Supplemented by reference TRBV9 and TRBJ1-4, the full variable domain reads DSGVTQTPKHLITATGQRVTLRCSPRSGDLSVYWYQQSLDQGLQFLIQYYNGEERAKGNILERFSAQQFPDLHSELNLSSLELGDSALYFCASSVRQVPDELFFGSGTQLSVL.

Worth noting for this clonotype: A much larger clone sits a single nucleotide away, making a read error possible. The rearrangement uses TRBV12-3 or TRBV12-4 and TRBJ2-2; TRBD2 might be the D (8 bases). This CDR3 region has 17 residues. This CDR3 is CANSPSGGDSNTGELFF. The CDR3 DNA reads TGTGCCAACAGTCCCTCGGGGGGGGACAGCAACACCGGGGAGCTGTTTTTT.

In this sample, this clonotype turned up many times. The chain joins TRBV29-1 to TRBJ1-1; unclear D gene. Between the trimmed V and J ends, which lost 0 bases and 9 bases, there was a span of 14 bases. CDR3 length: 13 residues. Per the germline V gene, CDR1 is SQVTM and CDR2 is ANQGSEA. CDR3 coding DNA: TGCAGCGTTGAAGAAGGAGCGGGTTTTAAAGCTTTCTTT. The encoded protein is CSVEEGAGFKAFF.

This clonotype was detected many times. This chain joins TRBV5-6 and TRBJ2-7; tentative D call: TRBD1 (6 bases). Trimming removed 0 bases from V and 4 bases from J, with 20 bases in between. Germline V lookup: CDR1 SGHDT, CDR2 YYEEEE. The CDR3 has 17 amino acids. The CDR3 sequence is CASSLAPVGTYVYEQYF. CDR3 nucleotide sequence: TGTGCCAGCAGCTTGGCCCCGGTCGGGACATACGTATACGAGCAGTACTTC.

The sample holds many counts of this clonotype. The chain links TRBV13 to TRBJ2-7; the D gene is possibly TRBD1 (6 bases). Germline V gene sequence: CDR1 PRHDT, CDR2 FYEKMQ (reference sequence). The V gene lost 5 bases and the J gene lost 7 bases, with 15 bases spanning the gap. This CDR3 has 13 amino acids. CDR3 coding DNA: TGTGCCAGCAGCCGGACAGACTTTGAGGAGCAGTACTTC. Amino acids: CASSRTDFEEQYF.